The clone carrying this TCR beta chain has just a few counts. The antigen is undetermined. TCRdb independently ran MiXCR on the 5' RACE reads; one entry per CDR3 protein. The data contain about 470,000 distinct CDR3 sequences, 24% of them singletons. These data belong to a study of identical twins. Study observations and caveats: Potential partial confounding of zero-insertion analyses by invariant MAIT and iNKT cells was noted.

All donors were healthy, and all were Caucasian. Looked up from germline, CDR1 is MNHEY and CDR2 is SMNVEV (reference sequence). V lost 8 bases, J lost 6 bases, and 14 bases lay in between. The CDR3 contains 13 residues. A further study also used this sample, focusing on T cells expressing NK-cell markers. That paper states: Sequenced donors, eight in total, included seven who were HCMV-seropositive and one who was seronegative. A range of about 1.0-7.0% of CD8+ T cells consisted of dominant NKG2C+ clonotypes in several donors.

Input material: CD4+ T cells sorted from blood. The receptor comes from a woman aged 18 to 35 in good health. The gene calls are TRBV27 and TRBJ1-5; tentatively, D is TRBD1 (5 bases). The CDR3 coding sequence is TGTGCCAGCCCCCCTTCGGGGACTCAGCCCCAGCATTTT. It encodes CASPPSGTQPQHF.